This TCR beta chain was identified during a study of cytomegalovirus exposure and HLA in healthy donors. About the study: Prior work identified about 120 million unique TCR beta sequences in approximately 180 million T cells. HLA-typed donors were the source of about 85 million unique TCRs, which an early data release held. Findings and limits, study-wide: Reported performance of the classifier showed diagnosis of cytomegalovirus status with high specificity and sensitivity. Analyses of presence/absence relied on an assumption of roughly uniform sequencing depth across donors.

With respect to this clone: No antigen is known for it.

CDR1 is LNHDA, CDR2 SQIVND, per germline (reference sequence). The CDR3 consists of 20 residues. V gave up 5 bases and J gave up 4 bases; unmatched junction bases: 25. 60 Vbeta and 13 Jbeta primers were used in PCR. Assay: immunoSEQ multiplex PCR; the TCRdb copy retains only in-frame clones and omits some. This table has about 140,000 clones, about three quarters appearing once. This chain uses TRBV19 with TRBJ1-1; 7 bases map to TRBD1. The sequence was collected from a female donor in good health and CMV-seronegative. The material sequenced was PBMCs. CDR3 sequence: CASSSRILDGRGLWSTEAFF. CDR3 DNA: TGTGCCAGTAGTTCTCGGATCCTTGATGGCAGGGGGTTGTGGAGCACTGAAGCTTTCTTT. Variable domain in full (rest from reference TRBV19 and TRBJ1-1): DGGITQSPKYLFRKEGQNVTLSCEQNLNHDAMYWYRQDPGQGLRLIYYSQIVNDFQKGDIAEGYSVSREKKESFPLTVTSAQKNPTAFYLCASSSRILDGRGLWSTEAFFGQGTRLTVV.